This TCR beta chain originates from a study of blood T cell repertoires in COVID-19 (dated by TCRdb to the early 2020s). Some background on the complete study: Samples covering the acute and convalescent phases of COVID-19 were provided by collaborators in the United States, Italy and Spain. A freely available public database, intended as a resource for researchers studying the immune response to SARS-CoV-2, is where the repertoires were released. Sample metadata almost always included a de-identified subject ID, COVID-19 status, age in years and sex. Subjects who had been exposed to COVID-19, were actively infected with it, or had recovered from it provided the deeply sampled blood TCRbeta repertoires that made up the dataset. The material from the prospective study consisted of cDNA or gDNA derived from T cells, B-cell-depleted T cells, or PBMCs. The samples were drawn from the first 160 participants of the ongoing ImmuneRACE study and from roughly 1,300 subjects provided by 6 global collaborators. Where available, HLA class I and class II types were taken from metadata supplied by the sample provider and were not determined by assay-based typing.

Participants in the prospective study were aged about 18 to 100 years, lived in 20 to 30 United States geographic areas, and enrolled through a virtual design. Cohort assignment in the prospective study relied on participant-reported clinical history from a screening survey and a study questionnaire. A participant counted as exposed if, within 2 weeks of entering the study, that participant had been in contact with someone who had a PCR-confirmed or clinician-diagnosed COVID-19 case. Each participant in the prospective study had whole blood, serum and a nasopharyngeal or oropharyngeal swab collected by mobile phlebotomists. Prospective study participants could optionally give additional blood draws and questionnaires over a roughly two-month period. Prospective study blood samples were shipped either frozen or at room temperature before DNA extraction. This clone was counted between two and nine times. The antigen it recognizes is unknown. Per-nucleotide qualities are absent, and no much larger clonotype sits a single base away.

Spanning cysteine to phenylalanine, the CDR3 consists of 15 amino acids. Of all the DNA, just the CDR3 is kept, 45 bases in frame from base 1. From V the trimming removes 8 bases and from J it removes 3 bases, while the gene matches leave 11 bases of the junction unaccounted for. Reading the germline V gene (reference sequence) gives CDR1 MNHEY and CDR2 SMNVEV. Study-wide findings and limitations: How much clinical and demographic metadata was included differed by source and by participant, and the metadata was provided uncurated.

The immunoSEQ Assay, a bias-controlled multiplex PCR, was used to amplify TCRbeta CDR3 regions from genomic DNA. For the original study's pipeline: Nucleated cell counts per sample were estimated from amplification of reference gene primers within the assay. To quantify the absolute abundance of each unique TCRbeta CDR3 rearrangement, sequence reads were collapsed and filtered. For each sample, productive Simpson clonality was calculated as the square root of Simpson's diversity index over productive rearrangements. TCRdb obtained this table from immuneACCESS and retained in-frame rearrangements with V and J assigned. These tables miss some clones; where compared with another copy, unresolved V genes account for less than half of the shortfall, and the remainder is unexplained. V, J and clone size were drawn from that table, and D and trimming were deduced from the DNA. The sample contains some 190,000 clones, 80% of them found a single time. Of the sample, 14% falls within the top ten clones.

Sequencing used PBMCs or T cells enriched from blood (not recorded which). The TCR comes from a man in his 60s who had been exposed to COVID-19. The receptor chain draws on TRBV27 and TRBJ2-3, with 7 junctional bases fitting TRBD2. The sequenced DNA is TGTGCCAGCGAAGCGGGGCGCGCTGGGACAGATACGCAGTATTTT. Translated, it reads CASEAGRAGTDTQYF.